This TCR beta chain was retrieved from a study of T-cell memory formation after mild COVID-19. Overall study results and limits: Researchers found some responding clones in pre-infection memory, a sign that cross-reactive memory joined. CD8+ contracting clones occupied EMRA, while CD4+ ones occupied mainly CM and EM. Clones that got smaller from day 15 to 85 had even CD4/CD8, while clones growing later tipped toward CD4+.

A note on this clonotype: Its antigen is still unknown.

5'RACE with constant-segment primers built TCRalpha and TCRbeta cDNA libraries with UMIs. Via MiXCR, TCRdb re-called the 5' RACE reads, giving one row per CDR3 protein. The sample gives about 210,000 distinct CDR3 sequences, around 26% of which show up once; over 10% is in the top ten. Source material: PBMCs or a T cell subset sorted from them (not recorded which). This clonotype was obtained from an adult woman who had mild COVID-19 (a few samples of this study predate the infection). Cell type and time point are not known.

CDR3 region: CATASSGLSSVGQPQHF. For the CDR3, the DNA is TGTGCCACCGCGAGTTCGGGGTTATCGTCTGTGGGTCAGCCCCAGCATTTT. The rearrangement links TRBV24-1 to TRBJ1-5; the D is unclear. V lost 9 bases, J lost 6 bases, and 26 bases lay in between. From germline, CDR1 is KGHDR and CDR2 SFDVKD. The CDR3 contains 17 residues.